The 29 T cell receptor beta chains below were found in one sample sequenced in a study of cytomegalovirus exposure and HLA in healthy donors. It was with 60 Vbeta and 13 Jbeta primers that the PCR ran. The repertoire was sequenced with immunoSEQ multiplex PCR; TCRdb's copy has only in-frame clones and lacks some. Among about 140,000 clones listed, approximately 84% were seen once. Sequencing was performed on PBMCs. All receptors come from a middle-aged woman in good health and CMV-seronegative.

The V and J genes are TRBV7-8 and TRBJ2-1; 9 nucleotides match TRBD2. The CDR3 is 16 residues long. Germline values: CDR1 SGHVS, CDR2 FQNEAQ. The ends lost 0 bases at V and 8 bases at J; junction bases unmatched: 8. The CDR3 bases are TGTGCCAGCAGCTTAGCCCTCAGCGGGAGGAGGGATGAGCAGTTCTTC. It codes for CASSLALSGRRDEQFF.

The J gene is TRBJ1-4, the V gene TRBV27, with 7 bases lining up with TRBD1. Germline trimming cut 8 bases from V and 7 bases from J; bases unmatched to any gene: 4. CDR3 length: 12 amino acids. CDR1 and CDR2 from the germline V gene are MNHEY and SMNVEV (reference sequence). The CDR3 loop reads CASGTDGEKLFF. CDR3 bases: TGTGCCAGCGGGACAGATGGTGAAAAACTGTTTTTT.

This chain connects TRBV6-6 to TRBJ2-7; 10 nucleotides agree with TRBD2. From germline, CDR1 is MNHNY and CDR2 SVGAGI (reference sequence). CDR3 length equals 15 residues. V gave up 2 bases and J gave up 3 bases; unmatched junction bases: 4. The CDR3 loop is CASSYRLAGYYEQYF. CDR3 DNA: TGTGCCAGCAGTTACCGACTAGCGGGTTACTACGAGCAGTACTTC.

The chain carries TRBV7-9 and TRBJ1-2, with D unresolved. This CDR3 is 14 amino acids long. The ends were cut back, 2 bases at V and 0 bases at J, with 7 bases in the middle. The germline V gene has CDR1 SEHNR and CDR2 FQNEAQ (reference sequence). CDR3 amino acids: CASSLIATNYGYTF. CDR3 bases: TGTGCCAGCAGCTTAATCGCGACTAACTATGGCTACACCTTC.

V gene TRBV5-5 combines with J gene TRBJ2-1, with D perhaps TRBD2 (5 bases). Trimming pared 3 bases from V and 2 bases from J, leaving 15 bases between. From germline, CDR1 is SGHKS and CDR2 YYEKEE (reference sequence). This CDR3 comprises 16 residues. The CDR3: CASSSSQTRAYNEQFF. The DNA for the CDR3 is TGTGCCAGCAGCTCGAGTCAGACGCGGGCCTACAATGAGCAGTTCTTC.

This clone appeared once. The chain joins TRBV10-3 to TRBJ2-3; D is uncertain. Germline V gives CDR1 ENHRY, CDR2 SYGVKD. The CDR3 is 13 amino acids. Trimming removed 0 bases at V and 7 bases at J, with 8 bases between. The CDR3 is CAISESTRYTQYF. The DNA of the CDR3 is TGTGCCATCAGTGAGTCTACGAGATATACGCAGTATTTT.

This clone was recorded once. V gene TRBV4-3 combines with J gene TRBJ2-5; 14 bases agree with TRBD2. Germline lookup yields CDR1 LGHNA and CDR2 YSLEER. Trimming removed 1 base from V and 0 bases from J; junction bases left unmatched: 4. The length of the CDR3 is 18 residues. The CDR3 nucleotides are TGCGCCAGCAGCCAAGGACGGACTAGCGGGGGGTACCAAGAGACCCAGTACTTC. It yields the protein CASSQGRTSGGYQETQYF.

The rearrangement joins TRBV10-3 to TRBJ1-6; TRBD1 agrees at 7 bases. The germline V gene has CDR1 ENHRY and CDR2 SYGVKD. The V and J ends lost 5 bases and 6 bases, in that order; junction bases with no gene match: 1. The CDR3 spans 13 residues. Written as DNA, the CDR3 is TGTGCCATCAGTACAGGGGTTAATTCACCCCTCCACTTT. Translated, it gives CAISTGVNSPLHF.

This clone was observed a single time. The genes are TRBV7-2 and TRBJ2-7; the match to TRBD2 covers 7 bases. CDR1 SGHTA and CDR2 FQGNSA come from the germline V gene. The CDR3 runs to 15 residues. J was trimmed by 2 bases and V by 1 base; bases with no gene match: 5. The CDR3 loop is CASSLEGGGTYEQYF. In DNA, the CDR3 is TGTGCCAGCAGCTTAGAGGGCGGGGGTACCTACGAGCAGTACTTC.

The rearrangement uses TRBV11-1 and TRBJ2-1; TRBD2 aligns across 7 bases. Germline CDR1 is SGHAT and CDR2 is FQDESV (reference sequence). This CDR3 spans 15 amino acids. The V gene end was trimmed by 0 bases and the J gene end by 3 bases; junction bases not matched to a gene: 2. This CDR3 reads CASSLAGGSYNEQFF. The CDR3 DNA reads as TGTGCCAGCAGCTTAGCGGGGGGGAGCTACAATGAGCAGTTCTTC. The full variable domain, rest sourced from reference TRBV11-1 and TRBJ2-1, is EAEVAQSPRYKITEKSQAVAFWCDPISGHATLYWYRQILGQGPELLVQFQDESVVDDSQLPKDRFSAERLKGVDSTLKIQPAELGDSAMYLCASSLAGGSYNEQFFGPGTRLTVL.

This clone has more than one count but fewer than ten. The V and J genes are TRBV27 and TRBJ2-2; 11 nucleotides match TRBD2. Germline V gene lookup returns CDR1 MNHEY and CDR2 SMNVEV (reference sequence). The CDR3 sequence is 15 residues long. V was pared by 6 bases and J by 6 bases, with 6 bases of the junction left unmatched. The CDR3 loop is CASRILAGVPGELFF. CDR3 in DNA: TGTGCCAGCAGGATACTAGCGGGAGTTCCCGGGGAGCTGTTTTTT.

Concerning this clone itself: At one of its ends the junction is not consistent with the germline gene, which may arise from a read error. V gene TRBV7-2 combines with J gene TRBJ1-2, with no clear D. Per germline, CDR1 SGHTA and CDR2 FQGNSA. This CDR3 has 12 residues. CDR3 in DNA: TGTGCCAGCAGCTTCTTTAGTTCGGGGAGCGTTTTC. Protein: CASSFFSSGSVF.

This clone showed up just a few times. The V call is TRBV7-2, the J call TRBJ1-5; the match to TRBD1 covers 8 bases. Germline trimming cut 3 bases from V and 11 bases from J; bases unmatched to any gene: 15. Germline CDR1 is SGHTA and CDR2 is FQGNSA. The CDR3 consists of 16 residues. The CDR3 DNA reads TGTGCCAGCAGCTTGGCCTCGACAGGGGCCGTTATTGCCCAGCATTTT. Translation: CASSLASTGAVIAQHF. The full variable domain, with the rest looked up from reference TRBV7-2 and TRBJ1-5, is GAGVSQSPSNKVTEKGKDVELRCDPISGHTALYWYRQSLGQGLEFLIYFQGNSAPDKSGLPSDRFSAERTGGSVSTLTIQRTQQEDSAVYLCASSLASTGAVIAQHFGDGTRLSIL.

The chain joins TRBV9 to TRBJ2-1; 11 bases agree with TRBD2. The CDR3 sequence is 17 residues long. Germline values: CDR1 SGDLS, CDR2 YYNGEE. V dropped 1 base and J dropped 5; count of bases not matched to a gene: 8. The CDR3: CASSVSQTSGTHNEQFF. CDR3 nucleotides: TGTGCCAGCAGCGTATCTCAGACTAGCGGGACCCACAATGAGCAGTTCTTC.

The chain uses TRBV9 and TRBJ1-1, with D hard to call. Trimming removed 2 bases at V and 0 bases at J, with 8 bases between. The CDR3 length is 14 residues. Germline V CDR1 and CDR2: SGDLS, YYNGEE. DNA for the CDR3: TGTGCCAGCAGCGTGGATAGCATGAACACTGAAGCTTTCTTT. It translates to CASSVDSMNTEAFF.

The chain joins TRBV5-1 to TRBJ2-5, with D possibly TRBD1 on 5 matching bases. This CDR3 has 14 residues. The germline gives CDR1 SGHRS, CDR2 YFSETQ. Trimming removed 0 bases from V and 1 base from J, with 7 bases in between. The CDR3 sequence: CASSLGTIQETQYF. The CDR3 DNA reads TGCGCCAGCAGCTTGGGGACAATCCAAGAGACCCAGTACTTC.

CDR3 in amino acids: CAWSRTGGVEKLFF. The CDR3 bases are TGTGCCTGGAGTAGGACAGGGGGCGTCGAAAAACTGTTTTTT. The chain uses TRBV30 and TRBJ1-4; 11 bases align to TRBD1. CDR3 length: 14 residues. The germline V gene encodes CDR1 GTSNPN and CDR2 SVGIG (reference sequence). V was clipped by 2 bases and J by 8 bases; unmatched bases: 4.

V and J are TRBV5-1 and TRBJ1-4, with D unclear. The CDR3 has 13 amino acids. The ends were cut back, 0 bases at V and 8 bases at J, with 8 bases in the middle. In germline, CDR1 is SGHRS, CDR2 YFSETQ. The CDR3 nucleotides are TGCGCCAGCAGCTTGGGGACTGACGAAAAACTGTTTTTT. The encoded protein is CASSLGTDEKLFF.

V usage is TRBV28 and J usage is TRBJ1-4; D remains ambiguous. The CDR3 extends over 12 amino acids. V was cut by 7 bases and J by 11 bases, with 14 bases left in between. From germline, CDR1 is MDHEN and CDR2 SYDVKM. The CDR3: CASTLAGSKLFF. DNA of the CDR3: TGTGCCAGCACCTTAGCGGGATCCAAACTGTTTTTT.

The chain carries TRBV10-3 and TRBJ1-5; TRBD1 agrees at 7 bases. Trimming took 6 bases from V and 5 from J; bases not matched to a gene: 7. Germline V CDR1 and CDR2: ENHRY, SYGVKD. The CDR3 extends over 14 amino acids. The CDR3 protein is CAIREGTDYQPQHF. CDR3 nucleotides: TGTGCCATCAGGGAAGGGACAGACTATCAGCCCCAGCATTTT.

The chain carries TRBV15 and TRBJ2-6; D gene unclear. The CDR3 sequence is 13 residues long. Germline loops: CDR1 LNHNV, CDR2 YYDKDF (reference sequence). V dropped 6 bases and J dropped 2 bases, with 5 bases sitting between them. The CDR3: CATSETGANVLTF. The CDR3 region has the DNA TGTGCCACCAGTGAGACTGGGGCCAACGTCCTGACTTTC.

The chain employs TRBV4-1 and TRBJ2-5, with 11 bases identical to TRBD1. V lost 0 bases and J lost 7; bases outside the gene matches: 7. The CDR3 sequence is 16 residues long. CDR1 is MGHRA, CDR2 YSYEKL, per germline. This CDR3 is CASSQDLGQGVGTQYF. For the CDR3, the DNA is TGCGCCAGCAGCCAAGATCTGGGACAGGGGGTAGGGACCCAGTACTTC.

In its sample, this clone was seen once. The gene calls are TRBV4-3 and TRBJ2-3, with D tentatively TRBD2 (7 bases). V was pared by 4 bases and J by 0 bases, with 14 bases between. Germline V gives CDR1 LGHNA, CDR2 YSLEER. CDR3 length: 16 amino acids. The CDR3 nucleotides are TGCGCCAGCAGCCGGGGGGGCAGAAGTAGCACAGATACGCAGTATTTT. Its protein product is CASSRGGRSSTDTQYF.

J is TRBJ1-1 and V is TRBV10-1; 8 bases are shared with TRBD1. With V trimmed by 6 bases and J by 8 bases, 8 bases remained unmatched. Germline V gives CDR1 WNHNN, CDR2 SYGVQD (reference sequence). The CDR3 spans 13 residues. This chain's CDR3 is CASSRIRDREAFF. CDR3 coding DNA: TGCGCCAGCAGCCGGATTCGGGACAGGGAAGCTTTCTTT.

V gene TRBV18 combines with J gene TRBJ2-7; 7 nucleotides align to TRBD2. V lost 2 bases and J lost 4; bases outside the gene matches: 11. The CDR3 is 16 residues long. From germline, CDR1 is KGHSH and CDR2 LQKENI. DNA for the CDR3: TGTGCCAGCTCACCAGAGTGGGGCGGGAGCTCGTACGAGCAGTACTTC. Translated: CASSPEWGGSSYEQYF.

The CDR3 nucleotides read TGTGCCAGCAGCGAAGGACACCCTAAGACCCAAGAGACCCAGTACTTC. It is translated as CASSEGHPKTQETQYF. The chain joins TRBV9 to TRBJ2-5; D is perhaps TRBD1 (5 bases). Germline V gene data show CDR1 as SGDLS and CDR2 as YYNGEE. The germline V and J ends were trimmed by 3 bases and 1 base, with 16 bases remaining between them. This CDR3 is 16 amino acids long.

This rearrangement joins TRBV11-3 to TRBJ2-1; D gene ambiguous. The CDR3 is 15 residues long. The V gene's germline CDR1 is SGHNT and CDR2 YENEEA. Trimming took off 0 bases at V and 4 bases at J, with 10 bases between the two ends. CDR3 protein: CASSLDRQDYNEQFF. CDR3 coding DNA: TGTGCCAGCAGCTTAGATCGGCAGGATTACAATGAGCAGTTCTTC.

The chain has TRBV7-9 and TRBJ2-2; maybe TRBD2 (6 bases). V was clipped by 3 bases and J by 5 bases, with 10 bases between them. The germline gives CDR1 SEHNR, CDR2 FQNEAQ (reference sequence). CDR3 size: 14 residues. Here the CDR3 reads CASSLGRGTGELFF. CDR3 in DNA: TGTGCCAGCAGCTTGGGGCGGGGAACCGGGGAGCTGTTTTTT.

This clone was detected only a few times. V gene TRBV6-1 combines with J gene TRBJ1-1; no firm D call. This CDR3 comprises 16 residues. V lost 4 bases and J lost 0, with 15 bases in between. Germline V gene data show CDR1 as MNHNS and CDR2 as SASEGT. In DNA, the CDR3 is TGTGCCAGCAGTGCCCTTTATACCACGGTGAACACTGAAGCTTTCTTT. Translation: CASSALYTTVNTEAFF.